Below are 8 T cell receptor beta chains sequenced from a single sample in a study of CD8 T cells in ankylosing spondylitis. TCRdb re-derived calls from the 5' RACE reads in MiXCR, one entry per CDR3 protein. The table shows approximately 220,000 distinct CDR3 sequences, with about 26% occurring only once. Sequenced input: blood, either unsorted or a sorted T cell fraction (not recorded which). Every receptor here comes from a male donor with ankylosing spondylitis or in good health (not recorded which).

This clonotype was observed at least ten times. V gene TRBV20-1 combines with J gene TRBJ2-1, with D perhaps matching TRBD2 (5 bases). The germline V gene has CDR1 DFQATT and CDR2 SNEGSKA (reference sequence). With 4 bases removed from V and 7 bases from J, the gap between germline ends came to 17 bases. The length of the CDR3 is 14 residues. CDR3 in DNA: TGCAGTGCTAACGATCTAGCAAAGGGAAATGAGCAGTTCTTC. The encoded protein is CSANDLAKGNEQFF.

The sample holds many counts of this clonotype. The rearrangement joins TRBV15 to TRBJ1-5; 9 nucleotides agree with TRBD1. This CDR3 comprises 16 residues. J was trimmed by 6 bases and V by 0 bases; bases with no gene match: 6. Germline CDR1 LNHNV, CDR2 YYDKDF (reference sequence). The CDR3 protein is CATSRDPTGGSQPQHF. The CDR3, as DNA: TGTGCCACCAGCAGAGATCCGACAGGGGGGAGTCAGCCCCAGCATTTT.

In this sample, this clonotype turned up once. J is TRBJ2-3 and V is TRBV5-1; 10 positions match TRBD1. There are 15 residues in the CDR3. V dropped 1 base and J dropped 4; count of bases not matched to a gene: 3. The germline gives CDR1 SGHRS, CDR2 YFSETQ. The DNA of the CDR3 is TGCGCCAGCAGCTTGTGGGACAGGGGCGCAGATACGCAGTATTTT. It translates to CASSLWDRGADTQYF.

This clonotype was recorded many times. J is TRBJ1-2 and V is TRBV4-1; TRBD1 might be the D (6 bases). Trimming shortened V by 0 bases and J by 5 bases, and 13 bases separated the two germline ends. The germline V gene encodes CDR1 MGHRA and CDR2 YSYEKL. This CDR3 spans 15 amino acids. The DNA for the CDR3 is TGCGCCAGCAGCCAAGATTCCGGGGGCCAGTATGGCTACACCTTC. This codes for CASSQDSGGQYGYTF.

This clonotype was recorded at least ten times. The chain links TRBV5-1 to TRBJ2-1; D may be TRBD2 (5 bases). This CDR3 contains 17 residues. Germline values: CDR1 SGHRS, CDR2 YFSETQ. V was cut by 2 bases and J by 0 bases, with 15 bases left in between. The CDR3 DNA reads TGCGCCAGCAGCTTCAGCCTACTAGGAAGCTCCTACAATGAGCAGTTCTTC. It yields the protein CASSFSLLGSSYNEQFF.

The table lists this clonotype with many counts. The chain uses TRBV5-1 and TRBJ1-2; the D gene is possibly TRBD1 (6 bases). V was pared by 0 bases and J by 7 bases, with 10 bases between. Germline CDR1 SGHRS, CDR2 YFSETQ. The CDR3 totals 13 residues. The CDR3 spells CASSLGQGTGYTF. The CDR3 nucleotides are TGCGCCAGCAGCTTGGGGCAGGGGACTGGCTACACCTTC.

This clonotype was found many times. The chain is built from TRBV12-3 or TRBV12-4 and TRBJ2-7, with D unclear. V lost 6 bases and J lost 3, with 18 bases in between. This CDR3 is built from 15 residues. DNA for the CDR3: TGTGCCAGCAGCCTCTCGGGCTTGCTGGGCTACGAGCAGTACTTC. Translation gives CASSLSGLLGYEQYF.

The gene calls are TRBV20-1 and TRBJ2-3; no reliable D call. The germline gives CDR1 DFQATT, CDR2 SNEGSKA (reference sequence). V was trimmed by 4 bases and J by 0 bases, leaving 8 bases between them. The CDR3 spans 13 residues. The CDR3, as DNA: TGCAGTGCTAAATTTTCTAGCACAGATACGCAGTATTTT. Amino acid sequence: CSAKFSSTDTQYF.